The 7 T cell receptor beta chains below all came from one sample that was sequenced in a study of blood T cells in healthy people across ages. Alongside a J-beta primer mix, a sample-barcoded 5' primer served in a second PCR lasting about 7 to 12 cycles. TCRdb used MiXCR to reprocess the 5' RACE reads, holding one entry per CDR3 protein. Found here are 550,000 to 750,000 distinct CDR3 sequences, 21% of them singletons; the top ten hold more than 3%. Sample: blood. The receptors originated from a man between 70 and 80 years old in good health.

This clonotype was counted only a few times. One junction end disagrees with the germline gene, perhaps due to a read error. The chain joins TRBV27 to TRBJ1-5, with 11 positions matching TRBD1. CDR1 MNHEY and CDR2 SMNVEV come from the germline V gene (reference sequence). The CDR3 contains 15 residues. The CDR3, as DNA: TGCGCCAGCAGTTTAGGGACAGGGGGAATTCAGCCCCAGCATTTT. Protein product: CASSLGTGGIQPQHF.

A note on this clonotype: Its ends do not fully match the called genes, so a read error is possible. J is TRBJ2-3 and V is TRBV9; 8 positions match TRBD2. The CDR3 extends over 15 amino acids. Germline CDR1 reads SGDLS; CDR2 reads YYNGEE. In DNA form, the CDR3 reads TGTGCCAGCAGCGTCGCAGCGGGAGAGACAGATACGCAGTACTTT. It is translated as CASSVAAGETDTQYF.

V is TRBV5-4 and J is TRBJ2-5, with TRBD2 identical over 13 bases. The V gene end was trimmed by 4 bases and the J gene end by 5 bases; junction bases not matched to a gene: 8. Germline V gives CDR1 SGHNT, CDR2 YYREEE (reference sequence). The CDR3 totals 16 residues. The DNA of the CDR3 is TGTGCCAGCAGCCAGACTAGCGGGAGGCTTAGGGAGACCCAGTACTTC. Translation: CASSQTSGRLRETQYF.

With regard to this clonotype: Compared with germline, one end of the junction differs, possibly owing to a read error. This sequence joins TRBV5-1 and TRBJ2-7, with D perhaps assigned TRBD1 or TRBD2 (5 bases each). This CDR3 has 14 amino acids. The germline CDR1 and CDR2 sequences are SGHRS and YFSETQ. CDR3 nucleotides: TGCGCCAGCAGCTTGTTCCGGGGCTCCTACGACCAGTACTTC. It is translated as CASSLFRGSYDQYF.

This clonotype has at least ten counts. V is TRBV27 and J is TRBJ1-4; a possible D gene is TRBD1 (5 bases). The CDR3 length is 14 residues. Trimming removed 2 bases from V and 6 bases from J, with 10 bases in between. Per germline, CDR1 MNHEY and CDR2 SMNVEV (reference sequence). The CDR3 coding sequence is TGTGCCAGCAGTTTAAGGGGCGGTTATGAAAAACTGTTTTTT. Translation: CASSLRGGYEKLFF.

About this clonotype itself: One end of the junction fails to match germline, which may point to a read error. The V and J genes are TRBV5-1 and TRBJ2-5; 15 nucleotides agree with TRBD2. CDR1 SGHRS and CDR2 YFSETQ come from the germline V gene. This CDR3 is built from 17 residues. The CDR3 protein is CASSGGLAGGSQETQYF. The CDR3 region has the DNA TGCGCCAGCAGCGGTGGACTAGCGGGAGGGTCCCAAGAGACCCAGTACTTT. The full variable domain, completed using reference TRBV5-1 and TRBJ2-5, is KAGVTQTPRYLIKTRGQQVTLSCSPISGHRSVSWYQQTPGQGLQFLFEYFSETQRNKGNFPGRFSGRQFSNSRSEMNVSTLELGDSALYLCASSGGLAGGSQETQYFGPGTRLLVL.

This clonotype was picked up a small number of times. The chain couples TRBV20-1 to TRBJ2-7; 7 bases are shared with TRBD1. J lost 7 bases, V lost 6 bases, and 6 bases had no gene match. The germline V gene encodes CDR1 DFQATT and CDR2 SNEGSKA (reference sequence). This CDR3 has 11 amino acids. The DNA of the CDR3 is TGCAGTGCACACAGGGGTGATGAGCAGTACTTC. Protein product: CSAHRGDEQYF.